The 3 T cell receptor beta chains in this list originate from one sample, sequenced in a study of T cell responses to AZD1222 COVID-19 vaccine. Clones were sequenced by immunoSEQ multiplex PCR, and TCRdb holds only the in-frame ones, with some missing. Here the sample spans nearly 90,000 clones, around 88% being singletons. The sequencing here drew on peripheral blood, taken on day 0 of MenACWY control vaccination. The receptors were sampled from an adult in good health.

This chain uses TRBV6-1 with TRBJ1-2; tentative D call: TRBD1 (6 bases). CDR3 length: 16 residues. Trimming cost V 3 bases and J 0 bases, with 14 bases left between them. Germline V CDR1 and CDR2: MNHNS, SASEGT. CDR3: CASSDLGTSANYGYTF. The DNA of the CDR3 is TGTGCCAGCAGTGATTTAGGGACAAGCGCTAACTATGGCTACACCTTC.

The genes are TRBV9 and TRBJ1-2, with D possibly matching TRBD1 (5 bases). Germline V gene lookup returns CDR1 SGDLS and CDR2 YYNGEE. This CDR3 spans 12 amino acids. V lost 0 bases and J 7 bases, leaving 7 bases between the germline ends. The CDR3 is CASSVVGAGYTF. CDR3 DNA sequence: TGTGCCAGCAGCGTAGTTGGGGCTGGCTACACCTTC.

J is TRBJ2-1 and V is TRBV29-1; no definite D call. V lost 0 bases, J lost 3 bases, and 6 bases lay in between. Germline V CDR1 and CDR2: SQVTM, ANQGSEA. The CDR3 length is 13 residues. CDR3 amino acids: CSVEDGHYNEQFF. The CDR3 DNA reads TGCAGCGTTGAAGATGGGCACTACAATGAGCAGTTCTTC.